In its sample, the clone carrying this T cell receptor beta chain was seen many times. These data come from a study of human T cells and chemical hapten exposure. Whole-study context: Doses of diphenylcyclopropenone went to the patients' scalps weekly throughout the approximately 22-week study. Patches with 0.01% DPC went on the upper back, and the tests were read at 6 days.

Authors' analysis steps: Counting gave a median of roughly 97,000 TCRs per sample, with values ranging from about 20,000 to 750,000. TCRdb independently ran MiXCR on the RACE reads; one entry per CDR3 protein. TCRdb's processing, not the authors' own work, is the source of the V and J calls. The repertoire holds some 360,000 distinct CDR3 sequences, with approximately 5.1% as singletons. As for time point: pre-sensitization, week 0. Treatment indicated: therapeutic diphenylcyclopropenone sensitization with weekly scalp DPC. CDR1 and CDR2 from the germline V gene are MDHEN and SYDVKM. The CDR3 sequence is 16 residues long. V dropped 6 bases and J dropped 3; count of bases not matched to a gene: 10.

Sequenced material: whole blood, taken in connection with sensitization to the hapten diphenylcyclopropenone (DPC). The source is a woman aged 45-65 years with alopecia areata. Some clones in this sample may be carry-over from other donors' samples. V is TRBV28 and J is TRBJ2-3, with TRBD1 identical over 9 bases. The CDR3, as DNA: TGTGCCAGCAGGGGGACAGGGAGAGGTGAAACAGATACGCAGTATTTT. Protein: CASRGTGRGETDTQYF.